One and the same sample provided the 28 T cell receptor beta chains below, sequenced in a study of radiation and T cells in renal cell carcinoma. The repertoire was sequenced with immunoSEQ multiplex PCR; TCRdb's copy has only in-frame clones and lacks some. The table records around 15,000 clones, approximately 53% of them present only once. Treatment here: 15 Gy SBRT to primary tumor, nephrectomy 4 weeks later. This specimen was tumor tissue, taken from a patient whose treatment included radiotherapy and nephrectomy. The receptors here all came from a woman in her sixties or seventies with renal cell carcinoma.

This chain uses TRBV7-3 with TRBJ1-5; D is ambiguous. This CDR3 has 17 residues. V lost 0 bases and J 0 bases, leaving 12 bases between the germline ends. Per germline, CDR1 SGHTA and CDR2 FQGTGA. Here the CDR3 DNA reads TGTGCCAGCAGCTTAACGGAAGGGCTGAATAGCAATCAGCCCCAGCATTTT. It translates to CASSLTEGLNSNQPQHF.

The chain is built from TRBV19 and TRBJ1-2; the D gene is possibly TRBD1 (6 bases). This CDR3 has 14 amino acids. V was clipped by 6 bases and J by 4 bases, with 15 bases between them. Germline-derived CDR1 and CDR2 are LNHDA and SQIVND (reference sequence). The DNA of the CDR3 is TGTGCCAGTAGGGGACGGACAGTGCCCTATGGCTACACCTTC. Its translation is CASRGRTVPYGYTF.

There are a few counts of this clone. The chain carries TRBV7-2 and TRBJ1-5; D might be TRBD1 (5 bases). Trimming pared 0 bases from V and 3 bases from J, leaving 21 bases between. The CDR3 has 19 residues. Per germline, CDR1 SGHTA and CDR2 FQGNSA. The CDR3 nucleotides read TGTGCCAGCAGCTTAGCGCCCGGCAGGGCCGCAGGGATCAATCAGCCCCAGCATTTT. Protein sequence: CASSLAPGRAAGINQPQHF.

The chain recombines TRBV6-5 with TRBJ1-3; D is undetermined. The V and J ends lost 6 bases and 4 bases respectively, with 10 bases between them. The germline gives CDR1 MNHEY, CDR2 SVGAGI. This CDR3 spans 13 amino acids. The CDR3, as DNA: TGTGCCAGCAGGCGAACGACAGGAAACACCATATATTTT. Translating gives CASRRTTGNTIYF.

This sequence joins TRBV2 and TRBJ2-7, with 9 bases matching TRBD2. Germline CDR1 and CDR2: SNHLY and FYNNEI. This CDR3 spans 15 amino acids. V shed 3 bases and J 10 bases; nucleotides not matched to a gene: 13. The CDR3 DNA reads TGTGCCAGCAGTGAGTCGCCTAGCGGGGCCCTCCATCAGTACTTC. Translated, it gives CASSESPSGALHQYF.

In the case of this clone: This may come from a read error, since a much larger clone is one base off. Other nucleotide sequences from this sample produce the same CDR3. V and J are TRBV7-9 and TRBJ1-1; TRBD1 is a possible D gene (6 bases). In germline, CDR1 is SEHNR, CDR2 FQNEAQ (reference sequence). The ends were cut back, 1 base at V and 4 bases at J, with 7 bases in the middle. The CDR3 contains 13 residues. CDR3 in amino acids: CASSLEGGTEAFF. The DNA of the CDR3 is TGTGCCAGCAGCTTAGAGGGGGGCACTGAAGCTTTCTTT.

This chain connects TRBV12-5 to TRBJ2-5, with a possible D match to TRBD1 (7 bases). The CDR3 loop spans 15 amino acids. V was clipped by 1 base and J by 4 bases, with 13 bases between them. CDR1 LGHNT and CDR2 FRNRAP come from the germline V gene. CDR3 in amino acids: CASGLGQGGLETQYF. The CDR3 bases are TGTGCTAGTGGTTTGGGGCAGGGGGGACTAGAGACCCAGTACTTC.

The chain employs TRBV2 and TRBJ1-3; D not resolved. The V and J ends lost 4 bases and 4 bases respectively, with 5 bases between them. Germline V CDR1 and CDR2: SNHLY, FYNNEI. This CDR3 has 12 residues. CDR3 sequence (DNA): TGTGCCAGCAGTGCAGCGGGAAACACCATATATTTT. Its translation: CASSAAGNTIYF.

In its sample, this clone ranks as medium-sized. The chain combines TRBV6-6 with TRBJ1-2; 7 bases agree with TRBD1. The CDR3 spans 14 residues. V was pared by 6 bases and J by 4 bases, with 8 bases of the junction left unmatched. Germline loops: CDR1 MNHNY, CDR2 SVGAGI (reference sequence). CDR3 sequence reads: CASRQGGNFYGYTF. CDR3 in DNA: TGTGCCAGCAGGCAGGGGGGGAATTTCTATGGCTACACCTTC.

The chain is built from TRBV5-1 and TRBJ1-4; D not resolved. Trimming left V 5 bases short and J 3 bases short, with 8 bases between. This CDR3 is built from 13 residues. Germline V lookup: CDR1 SGHRS, CDR2 YFSETQ. The CDR3 sequence: CASRREPNEKLFF. CDR3 in DNA: TGCGCCAGCAGGCGGGAACCTAATGAAAAACTGTTTTTT.

Regarding this clone: This may stem from a read error, because a much larger clone lies one nucleotide away. V and J are TRBV5-4 and TRBJ2-3; 9 bases are shared with TRBD1. Germline values: CDR1 SGHNT, CDR2 YYREEE (reference sequence). Trimming at V came to 3 bases and at J to 5 bases, leaving 4 bases not matched to a gene. The length of the CDR3 is 14 residues. The CDR3 loop is CASSWDREVDTQYF. CDR3 DNA: TGTGCCAGCAGCTGGGACAGGGAGGTAGATACGCAGTATTTT.

This chain uses TRBV7-8 with TRBJ2-1, with D possibly being TRBD2 (5 bases). V lost 4 bases and J lost 2, with 18 bases in between. There are 17 residues in the CDR3. The germline CDR1 and CDR2 sequences are SGHVS and FQNEAQ. The CDR3: CASSSSLPGTTYNEQFF. CDR3 DNA: TGTGCCAGCAGCTCGTCTCTTCCGGGAACTACCTACAATGAGCAGTTCTTC.

This chain joins TRBV4-1 and TRBJ1-2; 9 positions match TRBD1. CDR1 and CDR2 from the germline V gene are MGHRA and YSYEKL. The CDR3 contains 16 residues. V gave up 6 bases and J gave up 2 bases; unmatched junction bases: 10. The DNA for the CDR3 is TGCGCCAGCAGTCAACCCAGGACAGGGGCGAACTATGGCTACACCTTC. It encodes CASSQPRTGANYGYTF.

The V call is TRBV11-2, the J call TRBJ2-7; no reliable D call. CDR1 is SGHAT, CDR2 FQNNGV, per germline. CDR3 length: 13 amino acids. Trimming cost V 4 bases and J 1 base, with 8 bases left between them. DNA for the CDR3: TGTGCCAGCAGCTCCGGAAAGTCCTACGAGCAGTACTTC. This gives the protein CASSSGKSYEQYF.

The chain is built from TRBV9 and TRBJ2-7, with 7 bases fitting TRBD2. CDR3 length: 12 amino acids. V dropped 4 bases and J dropped 6; count of bases not matched to a gene: 4. CDR1 is SGDLS and CDR2 is YYNGEE in the germline V gene. CDR3 in DNA: TGTGCCAGCAGCCCTTGGGGGGGCGAGCAGTACTTC. As protein: CASSPWGGEQYF.

This clone has only a few counts. This chain uses TRBV2 with TRBJ2-7; 7 nucleotides match TRBD1. Germline CDR1 is SNHLY and CDR2 is FYNNEI. The CDR3 sequence is 15 residues long. Trimming removed 5 bases from V and 4 bases from J; junction bases left unmatched: 11. The CDR3, as DNA: TGTGCCAGCAGTTTAGGACCCGGGACAGCTTACGAGCAGTACTTC. It codes for CASSLGPGTAYEQYF.

The rearrangement links TRBV2 to TRBJ2-2; D is possibly TRBD1 (6 bases). The CDR3 consists of 13 residues. V was shortened by 5 bases and J by 5 bases, with 9 bases between the two germline ends. The germline V gene encodes CDR1 SNHLY and CDR2 FYNNEI. The CDR3 DNA is TGTGCCAGCAGTCGCACAGGGACCGGGGAGCTGTTTTTT. It encodes CASSRTGTGELFF.

The chain has TRBV7-2 and TRBJ2-2; D is ambiguous. Trimming removed 5 bases from V and 3 bases from J, with 13 bases in between. CDR3 length equals 15 residues. Germline V lookup: CDR1 SGHTA, CDR2 FQGNSA. The CDR3 loop reads CASSPQSGHTGELFF. DNA for the CDR3: TGTGCCAGCAGCCCCCAATCCGGTCACACCGGGGAGCTGTTTTTT.

The chain is built from TRBV6-5 and TRBJ2-3; D is unresolved. The V end was cut by 0 bases, the J end by 5 bases, with 12 bases between. The CDR3 contains 15 residues. In germline, CDR1 is MNHEY, CDR2 SVGAGI. The CDR3 nucleotides read TGTGCCAGCAGTTACTCGATAGGGATGGTAGATACGCAGTATTTT. Amino acids: CASSYSIGMVDTQYF.

This clone was detected a few times. V is TRBV28 and J is TRBJ1-6; D remains ambiguous. Deletions cut 3 bases from V and 10 bases from J, with 13 bases between. This CDR3 has 14 amino acids. Germline V gives CDR1 MDHEN, CDR2 SYDVKM. This chain's CDR3 is CASSLPGLESPLHF. CDR3 bases: TGTGCCAGCAGTTTGCCCGGTCTCGAGTCACCCCTCCACTTT. The entire variable domain, with the rest obtained from reference TRBV28 and TRBJ1-6, is as follows: DVKVTQSSRYLVKRTGEKVFLECVQDMDHENMFWYRQDPGLGLRLIYFSYDVKMKEKGDIPEGYSVSREKKERFSLILESASTNQTSMYLCASSLPGLESPLHFGNGTRLTVT.

A few counts support this clone. A far bigger clonotype differs at one base, so this is likely a read error. This chain uses TRBV5-4 with TRBJ2-7; D perhaps matches TRBD1 (7 bases). The V and J ends lost 3 bases and 7 bases respectively, with 26 bases between them. Germline-derived CDR1 and CDR2 are SGHNT and YYREEE (reference sequence). CDR3 length equals 17 residues. This chain's CDR3 is CASSSRTGGGVGGEQYF. CDR3 coding DNA: TGTGCCAGCAGCTCGAGGACAGGTGGGGGCGTTGGGGGGGAGCAGTACTTC.

The V and J genes are TRBV19 and TRBJ2-5; D may be TRBD2 (6 bases). The CDR3 covers 13 residues. Germline-derived CDR1 and CDR2 are LNHDA and SQIVND (reference sequence). Trimming cost V 7 bases and J 2 bases, with 11 bases left between them. The DNA of the CDR3 is TGTGCCAGTACCCCTGCGGGGCAAGAGACCCAGTACTTC. It codes for CASTPAGQETQYF.

The chain has TRBV10-3 and TRBJ2-2; 9 nucleotides line up with TRBD1. With V trimmed by 7 bases and J by 9 bases, 12 bases remained unmatched. Germline assignment: CDR1 ENHRY and CDR2 SYGVKD. The CDR3 is made up of 15 amino acids. CDR3 sequence reads: CAINGAIGQGWELFF. CDR3 nucleotide sequence: TGTGCCATCAACGGCGCAATCGGACAGGGGTGGGAGCTGTTTTTT.

The chain joins TRBV27 to TRBJ2-3; 7 bases fit TRBD2. J was trimmed by 4 bases and V by 4 bases; bases with no gene match: 11. The length of the CDR3 is 16 residues. Germline V gene data show CDR1 as MNHEY and CDR2 as SMNVEV (reference sequence). CDR3 region: CASSSTARGVPDTQYF. The CDR3 DNA sequence: TGTGCCAGCAGTTCGACGGCTCGGGGGGTCCCAGATACGCAGTATTTT.

In DNA, the CDR3 is TGTGCCAGCAGATCCGGGACAGGGACCGGGGAGCTGTTTTTT. Amino acids: CASRSGTGTGELFF. The rearrangement uses TRBV28 and TRBJ2-2; 9 positions match TRBD1. CDR3 size: 14 residues. Germline CDR1 MDHEN, CDR2 SYDVKM. With 6 bases clipped from V and 5 bases from J, the junction kept 4 bases outside the gene matches.

The CDR3 nucleotides read TGTGCCAGCAGCTTAACGGGACTAGCGGGACCTGGCAAAAACACAGATACGCAGTATTTT. This sequence encodes CASSLTGLAGPGKNTDTQYF. The rearrangement links TRBV7-3 to TRBJ2-3; 13 positions match TRBD2. From germline, CDR1 is SGHTA and CDR2 FQGTGA. The CDR3 spans 20 residues. V trimming: 0 bases; J trimming: 2 bases; junction bases outside the gene matches: 11.

V usage is TRBV5-8 and J usage is TRBJ2-3, with D maybe TRBD2 (5 bases). This CDR3 spans 15 amino acids. The germline CDR1 and CDR2 sequences are SGHTS and YDEGEE. V dropped 6 bases and J dropped 0 bases, with 14 bases sitting between them. The CDR3 coding sequence is TGTGCCAGCACCGAACCGAGGACTAGCACAGATACGCAGTATTTT. Translation: CASTEPRTSTDTQYF.

This clone is medium-sized. The chain carries TRBV5-4 and TRBJ2-1, with D perhaps assigned TRBD1 or TRBD2 (5 bases each). The CDR3 contains 15 residues. V was cut by 4 bases and J by 5 bases, with 16 bases left in between. Per the germline V gene, CDR1 is SGHNT and CDR2 is YYREEE (reference sequence). The CDR3 nucleotides read TGTGCCAGCAGCGCACCGGGACGGAGTGACAATGAGCAGTTCTTC. Its translation is CASSAPGRSDNEQFF. Full variable domain (remainder filled in from reference TRBV5-4 and TRBJ2-1): ETGVTQSPTHLIKTRGQQVTLRCSSQSGHNTVSWYQQALGQGPQFIFQYYREEENGRGNFPPRFSGLQFPNYSSELNVNALELDDSALYLCASSAPGRSDNEQFFGPGTRLTVL.